This entry concerns a single T cell receptor (beta chain). This sample is part of a study of control samples from healthy donors and cancer patients. Sequencing was performed with immunoSEQ multiplex PCR; in TCRdb, only in-frame clones are kept and a portion is missing. The sample shows 100,000 to 150,000 clones, about 88% of them seen only once. The source is a man between 18 and 35 years old in good health. The sequencing sample was made of blood.

CDR3 sequence (DNA): TGCAGCGTTGATGGAGAATCGGCTGAAGCTTTCTTT. Protein product: CSVDGESAEAFF. The rearrangement links TRBV29-1 to TRBJ1-1; D unresolved. The CDR3 extends over 12 amino acids. The germline gives CDR1 SQVTM, CDR2 ANQGSEA. V lost 3 bases to trimming and J lost 6 bases, with 11 bases between them.